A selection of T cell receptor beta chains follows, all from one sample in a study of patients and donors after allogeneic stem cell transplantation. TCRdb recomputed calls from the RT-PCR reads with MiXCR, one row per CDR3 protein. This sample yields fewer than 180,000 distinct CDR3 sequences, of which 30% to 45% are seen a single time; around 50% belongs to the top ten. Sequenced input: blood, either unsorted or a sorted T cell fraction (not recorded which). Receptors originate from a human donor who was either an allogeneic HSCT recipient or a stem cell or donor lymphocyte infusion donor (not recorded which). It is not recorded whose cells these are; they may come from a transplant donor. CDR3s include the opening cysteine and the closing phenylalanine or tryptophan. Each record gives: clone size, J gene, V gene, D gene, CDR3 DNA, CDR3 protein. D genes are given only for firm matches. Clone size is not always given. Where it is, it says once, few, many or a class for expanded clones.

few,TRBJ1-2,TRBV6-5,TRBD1,TGTGCCAGCAGTTACCCAGGACAGGGCCCCTATGGCTACACCTTC,CASSYPGQGPYGYTF
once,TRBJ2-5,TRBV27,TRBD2,TGTGCCAGCAGTCCCCCTGGTGGGAGGGGAGAGACCCAGTACTTC,CASSPPGGRGETQYF
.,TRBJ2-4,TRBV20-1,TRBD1,TGCAGTGCTAAAGGGGACAGGGCGGACAAAAACATTCAGTACTTC,CSAKGDRADKNIQYF
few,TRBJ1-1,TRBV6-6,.,TGTGCCAGCAGCCCTAAGGGCCGGGGCACTGAAGCTTTCTTT,CASSPKGRGTEAFF
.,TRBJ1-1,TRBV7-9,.,TGTGCCAGCAGGCCGTTGAACACTGAAGCTTTCTTT,CASRPLNTEAFF
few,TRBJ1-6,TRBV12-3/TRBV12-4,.,TGTGCCAGCAGCCCCGGCCCCTACTATAATTCACCCCTCCACTTT,CASSPGPYYNSPLHF
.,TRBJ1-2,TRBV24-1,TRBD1,TGTGCCACCAGTGATCCGGACAGGGGTGGCTATGGCTACACCTTC,CATSDPDRGGYGYTF
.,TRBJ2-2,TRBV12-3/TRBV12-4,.,TGTGCCAGCACCCCAATCTCCCACAGTGCGTGGGGGGAGCTGTTTTTT,CASTPISHSAWGELFF
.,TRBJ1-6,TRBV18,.,TGTGCCAGCTCCTCGATGGGGCATAATTCACCCCTCCACTTT,CASSSMGHNSPLHF
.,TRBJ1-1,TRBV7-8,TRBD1,TGTGCCAGCAGCTCAGGGGGATGGACCCCCAACACTGAAGCTTTCTTT,CASSSGGWTPNTEAFF
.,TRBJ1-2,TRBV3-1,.,TGTGCCAGCAGCCAAGTGGCGGGGAAGGGCTATGGCTACACCTTC,CASSQVAGKGYGYTF
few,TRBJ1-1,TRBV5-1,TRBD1,TGCGCCAGCGTCGGACAGGGCACTGAAGCTTTCTTT,CASVGQGTEAFF
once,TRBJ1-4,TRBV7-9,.,TGTGCCAGCAGCCCCAAGCCGGGAACAACTAATGAAAAACTGTTTTTT,CASSPKPGTTNEKLFF
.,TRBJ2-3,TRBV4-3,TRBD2,TGCGCCAGCAGCCAGGGAACTAGCGGGAGCACAGATACGCAGTATTTT,CASSQGTSGSTDTQYF
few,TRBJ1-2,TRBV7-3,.,TGTGCCAGCAGCTTAACAGGGCCCCTTAACTATGGCTACACCTTC,CASSLTGPLNYGYTF
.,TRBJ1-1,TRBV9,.,TGTGCCAGCAGCGTAGAGGCAGTCACTGAAGCTTTCTTT,CASSVEAVTEAFF
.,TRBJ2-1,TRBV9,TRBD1,TGTGCCAGCAGCGTACCCCGGGGGACAGGGGGCTTCAATGAGCAGTTCTTC,CASSVPRGTGGFNEQFF
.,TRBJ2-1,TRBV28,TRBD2,TGTGCCAGCAGCCAGAGCGGGGCCCCCTACAATGAGCAGTTCTTC,CASSQSGAPYNEQFF
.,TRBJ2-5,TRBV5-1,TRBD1,TGCGCCAGCTCGACAGGGGAAGAGACCCAGTACTTC,CASSTGEETQYF
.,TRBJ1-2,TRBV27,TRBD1,TGTGCCAGCAGTTTATCGGGGCAGGGGGATGTAGCTGGCTACACCTTC,CASSLSGQGDVAGYTF
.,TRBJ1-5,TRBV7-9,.,TGTGCCAGCAGCTTAGTGAAGGGGAAGGGCAATCAGCCCCAGCATTTT,CASSLVKGKGNQPQHF
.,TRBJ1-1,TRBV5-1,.,TGCGCCAGCAGGAGGATGTCAGGGCACAGTGACACTGAAGCTTTCTTT,CASRRMSGHSDTEAFF
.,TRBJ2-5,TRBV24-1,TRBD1,TGTGCCACCAGTGATTTTTTACAGGGGATAAAAGAGACCCAGTACTTC,CATSDFLQGIKETQYF
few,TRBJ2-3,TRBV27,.,TGTGCCAGCAGTTTCAACCGACCCCTCACAGATACGCAGTATTTT,CASSFNRPLTDTQYF
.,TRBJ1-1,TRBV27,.,TGTGCCAGCAGTTTAGATGGAGGGCGTACTGAAGCTTTCTTT,CASSLDGGRTEAFF
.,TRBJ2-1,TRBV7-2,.,TGTGCCAGCAGCTTAAGGAAGGGGGGCCATGAGCAGTTCTTC,CASSLRKGGHEQFF
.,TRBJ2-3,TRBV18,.,TGTGCCAGCTCACCAGATACGCAGTATTTT,CASSPDTQYF
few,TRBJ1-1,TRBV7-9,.,TGTGCCAGCAGCAAGGGGTCAGGGGCGGGAAACACTGAAGCTTTCTTT,CASSKGSGAGNTEAFF
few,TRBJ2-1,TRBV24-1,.,TGTGCCACCAGTGATTTGCTATCCAGCAATGAGCAGTTCTTC,CATSDLLSSNEQFF
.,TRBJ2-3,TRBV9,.,TGTGCCAGCAGCGTTAACAGGGATGGAAGCACAGATACGCAGTATTTT,CASSVNRDGSTDTQYF
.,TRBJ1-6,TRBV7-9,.,TGTGCCAGCAGCTTAGCCTCAGGGAAGAGCTCCTATAATTCACCCCTCCACTTT,CASSLASGKSSYNSPLHF
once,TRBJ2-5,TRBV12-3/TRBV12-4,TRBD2,TGTGCCAGCAGTCTCGGACTAGCGGGGGTACCGGCCCAGTACTTC,CASSLGLAGVPAQYF
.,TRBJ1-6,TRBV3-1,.,TGTGCCAGCAAGGGACCGGGTTCACCCCTCCACTTT,CASKGPGSPLHF
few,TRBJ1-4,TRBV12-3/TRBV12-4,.,TGTGCCAGCAGTGGGTTCGAGTTCTCGGGTAATGAAAAACTGTTTTTT,CASSGFEFSGNEKLFF
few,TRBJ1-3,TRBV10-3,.,TGTGCCATCAGTGAGTCTCTGGGAGCCCTAAGTGGCACCATATATTTT,CAISESLGALSGTIYF
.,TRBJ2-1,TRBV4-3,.,TGCGCCAGCAGCCAAGAGGGCAATGAGCAGTTCTTC,CASSQEGNEQFF
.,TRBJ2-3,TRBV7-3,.,TGTGCCAGCAGCTCAGCGGGTAGGGATACGCAGTATTTT,CASSSAGRDTQYF
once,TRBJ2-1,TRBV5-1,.,TGCGCCAGCAGCAATCTGGGGGCGGTCAATGAGCAGTTCTTC,CASSNLGAVNEQFF
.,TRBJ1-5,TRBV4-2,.,TGTGCCAGCAGCCACGGGGATAGCAATCAGCCCCAGCATTTT,CASSHGDSNQPQHF
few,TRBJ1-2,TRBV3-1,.,TGTGCCAGCAGTAAGTCTGATGGCTACACCTTC,CASSKSDGYTF
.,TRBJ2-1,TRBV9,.,TGTGCCAGCAGCGTAAGTAACGGTCCCAGCTCCTACAATGAGCAGTTCTTC,CASSVSNGPSSYNEQFF
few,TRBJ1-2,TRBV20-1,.,TGCAGTGCTCCTGAGACAGAGAACTATGGCTACACCTTC,CSAPETENYGYTF
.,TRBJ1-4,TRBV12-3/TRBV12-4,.,TGTGCCAGCAGTCCGGGACGTAGGTTTGAAAAACTGTTTTTT,CASSPGRRFEKLFF
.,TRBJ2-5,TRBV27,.,TGTGCCAGCAGTAAGACTAGGGTGACAGAGACCCAGTACTTC,CASSKTRVTETQYF
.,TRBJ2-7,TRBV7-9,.,TGTGCCAGCAGCTCCCCGGGACGAAACGAGCAGTACTTC,CASSSPGRNEQYF